This T cell receptor (beta chain) was retrieved from a study of shared clonotypes between healthy human individuals. Germline trimming cut 1 base from V and 2 bases from J; bases unmatched to any gene: 5. This CDR3 is 17 amino acids long. CDR1 MDHEN and CDR2 SYDVKM come from the germline V gene. HIV-negative, healthy adults without recent acute infections or vaccinations were the donors. The method was immunoSEQ multiplex PCR; TCRdb's version includes in-frame clones alone and lacks a portion of them. Of around 500,000 clones in the sample, around 73% were seen once. The sequenced material came from PBMCs. The sequence was obtained from a woman aged 35 to 49 in good health. Some clones in this sample may be carry-over from other donors' samples. The chain recombines TRBV28 with TRBJ2-7, with 13 bases aligning to TRBD2. The CDR3 DNA reads as TGTGCCAGCAGTTTATTCTCCGGGACTAGCGGGACCTACGAGCAGTACTTC. This encodes CASSLFSGTSGTYEQYF.